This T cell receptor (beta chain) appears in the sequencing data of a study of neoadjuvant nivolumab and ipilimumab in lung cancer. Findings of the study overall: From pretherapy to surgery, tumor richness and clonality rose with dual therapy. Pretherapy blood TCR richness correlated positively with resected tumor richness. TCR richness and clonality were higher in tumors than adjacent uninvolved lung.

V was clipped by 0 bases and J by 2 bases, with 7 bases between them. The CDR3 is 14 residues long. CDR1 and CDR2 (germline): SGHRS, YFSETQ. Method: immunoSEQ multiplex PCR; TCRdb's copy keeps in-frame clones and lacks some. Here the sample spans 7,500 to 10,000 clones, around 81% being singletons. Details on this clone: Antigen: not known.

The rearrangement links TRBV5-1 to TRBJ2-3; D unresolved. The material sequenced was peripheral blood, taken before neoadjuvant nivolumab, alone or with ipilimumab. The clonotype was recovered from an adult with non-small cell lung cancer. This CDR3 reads CASSLDSNTDTQYF. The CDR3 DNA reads TGCGCCAGCAGCTTGGACAGTAACACAGATACGCAGTATTTT.